One sample yielded the 2 T cell receptor beta chains listed below, sequenced in a study of shared clonotypes between healthy human individuals. Using immunoSEQ multiplex PCR, the repertoire was profiled, and TCRdb retains in-frame clones only, with some absent. The sample consists of 730,000 or so clones, less than 80% of them appearing once. Material: memory CD4+ T cells sorted from blood. Subset reported: CD45RA-negative fraction. All receptors come from a woman in her 30s in good health.

The rearrangement joins TRBV7-9 to TRBJ1-3; D perhaps matches TRBD1 (5 bases). Germline CDR1 SEHNR, CDR2 FQNEAQ (reference sequence). The CDR3 length is 16 residues. Trimming removed 2 bases from V and 3 bases from J, with 14 bases in between. CDR3 nucleotides: TGTGCCAGCAGCTTATCTCGGGACGATGTTGGAAACACCATATATTTT. Its protein product is CASSLSRDDVGNTIYF.

The chain combines TRBV5-4 with TRBJ2-3; a weak D match, TRBD2 (6 bases). V lost 4 bases and J lost 4, with 16 bases in between. The CDR3 sequence is 15 residues long. Germline V gene sequence: CDR1 SGHNT, CDR2 YYREEE (reference sequence). The CDR3 here is CASSLQLAGSDTQYF. CDR3 nucleotide sequence: TGTGCCAGCAGCCTGCAACTAGCAGGTTCAGATACGCAGTATTTT.